What follows are 30 T cell receptor beta chains derived from one specimen sequenced in a study of blood T cell repertoires in COVID-19 (dated by TCRdb to 2019 to 2021). The receptor library was made with the immunoSEQ multiplex PCR assay. TCRdb holds this immuneACCESS table with in-frame rearrangements only. Some clones are missing; in checked studies, unresolved V genes explain under half, and the rest has no known cause. The sample includes tens of thousands of clones, with roughly 85% observed a single time. Of the sample, roughly an eighth falls within the top ten clones. The material sequenced was peripheral blood. The receptors derive from a woman between 65 and 79 years old in a cohort sampled during active COVID-19.

The rearrangement joins TRBV5-1 to TRBJ1-2, with D perhaps TRBD1 (6 bases). V lost 2 bases to trimming and J lost 2 bases, with 13 bases between them. The CDR3 runs 15 residues. Per germline, CDR1 SGHRS and CDR2 YFSETQ. The CDR3 bases are TGCGCCAGCAGCTTAGTGGCAGGGGCGAACTATGGCTACACCTTC. Protein sequence: CASSLVAGANYGYTF.

The rearrangement uses TRBV10-1 and TRBJ1-1; D is ambiguous. Per germline, CDR1 WNHNN and CDR2 SYGVQD (reference sequence). This CDR3 comprises 17 residues. Trimming pared 6 bases from V and 0 bases from J, leaving 20 bases between. In DNA form, the CDR3 reads TGCGCCAGCAGCCAAGACCCTCCGGGATCCATGAACACTGAAGCTTTCTTT. Protein product: CASSQDPPGSMNTEAFF.

J is TRBJ2-5 and V is TRBV10-3; 11 bases are a match to TRBD2. CDR3 length: 14 residues. Trimming at V came to 3 bases and at J to 4 bases, leaving 1 base not matched to a gene. Germline CDR1 reads ENHRY; CDR2 reads SYGVKD. CDR3: CAISELAGVETQYF. The CDR3 nucleotides are TGTGCCATCAGTGAACTAGCGGGAGTAGAGACCCAGTACTTC.

This chain uses TRBV3-1 (or the pseudogene TRBV3-2) with TRBJ2-4, with TRBD2 as a possible D gene (5 bases). The CDR3 spans 14 residues. Looked up from germline, CDR1 is LGHDT and CDR2 is YNNKEL (reference sequence). The germline V and J ends were trimmed by 4 bases and 8 bases, with 15 bases remaining between them. The CDR3 sequence: CASSPGKSWDIQYF. The CDR3 coding sequence is TGTGCCAGCAGCCCCGGGAAGTCTTGGGACATTCAGTACTTC.

The chain employs TRBV5-1 and TRBJ2-1; possible D gene TRBD1, 6 bases. Between the trimmed V and J ends, which lost 0 bases and 2 bases, there was a span of 12 bases. CDR3 length equals 16 residues. Germline assignment: CDR1 SGHRS and CDR2 YFSETQ. The CDR3 bases are TGCGCCAGCAGCTTGGCCTCAGGACAGACCTACAATGAGCAGTTCTTC. The encoded protein is CASSLASGQTYNEQFF.

This chain uses TRBV6-4 with TRBJ2-3; 8 bases align to TRBD2. This CDR3 has 14 amino acids. The J segment lost 3 bases and the V segment lost 4 bases, leaving 3 bases of the junction unmatched. Per germline, CDR1 MRHNA and CDR2 SNTAGT. The CDR3 loop is CASSAGRETDTQYF. The CDR3 nucleotides are TGTGCCAGCAGTGCCGGGAGGGAGACAGATACGCAGTATTTT.

The chain recombines TRBV4-1 with TRBJ1-2; 9 bases match TRBD1. V trimming: 0 bases; J trimming: 7 bases; junction bases outside the gene matches: 6. The CDR3 is 15 residues long. In germline, CDR1 is MGHRA, CDR2 YSYEKL. For the CDR3, the DNA is TGCGCCAGCAGCCAAGAGAAGGACAGGGGAGGTGGCTACACCTTC. The encoded protein is CASSQEKDRGGGYTF.

The gene calls are TRBV4-2 and TRBJ1-1; 7 bases are shared with TRBD1. Germline V gene sequence: CDR1 LGHNA, CDR2 YNFKEQ. The J segment lost 0 bases and the V segment lost 4 bases, leaving 5 bases of the junction unmatched. The CDR3 covers 15 residues. The CDR3 here is CASSLGQALNTEAFF. The CDR3 DNA reads as TGTGCCAGCAGCCTAGGACAGGCATTGAACACTGAAGCTTTCTTT.

The chain joins TRBV24-1 to TRBJ2-3, with a weak D call TRBD1 (6 bases). The CDR3 is made up of 14 amino acids. Trimming removed 7 bases at V and 6 bases at J, with 16 bases between. CDR1 is KGHDR, CDR2 SFDVKD, per germline. CDR3 DNA: TGTGCCACCAGGGGGGACACCCTCGCGGATACGCAGTATTTT. It specifies CATRGDTLADTQYF.

V and J are TRBV29-1 and TRBJ1-4; TRBD1 matches 9 bases. The junction had 9 bases not matched to a gene; V was cut back by 7 bases and J by 6 bases. Germline loops: CDR1 SQVTM, CDR2 ANQGSEA. The CDR3 extends over 14 amino acids. The CDR3 sequence is CSAHFRTGDEKLFF. CDR3 nucleotides: TGCAGCGCTCACTTCCGGACAGGGGATGAAAAACTGTTTTTT.

This clone was found once. The chain is built from TRBV28 and TRBJ2-1; D may be TRBD1 (6 bases). The length of the CDR3 is 16 residues. Trimming removed 6 bases at V and 1 base at J, with 16 bases between. In germline, CDR1 is MDHEN, CDR2 SYDVKM. The CDR3 here is CASSPFDQGSYNEQFF. CDR3 coding DNA: TGTGCCAGCAGCCCGTTTGACCAGGGGTCCTACAATGAGCAGTTCTTC.

The gene calls are TRBV30 and TRBJ1-4; 9 nucleotides align to TRBD1. Trimming cost V 1 base and J 6 bases; bases outside gene matches: 6. This CDR3 is built from 15 residues. The germline CDR1 and CDR2 sequences are GTSNPN and SVGIG (reference sequence). CDR3 bases: TGTGCCTGGAGTGGGAAGGGACAGGGACATGAAAAACTGTTTTTT. The encoded protein is CAWSGKGQGHEKLFF.

This clone was detected once. The chain recombines TRBV21-1 with TRBJ2-4; the table names TRBD2, a call not compared with the DNA. TRBV21-1 is a recognized pseudogene. The CDR3 has 21 amino acids. The CDR3 region has the DNA TGTGCCAGCAGCCCGCCCCCGGGAGCTAGCGTCTTAGTGGGTGCCAAAAACATTCAGTACTTC. Translated: CASSPPPGASVLVGAKNIQYF.

This rearrangement joins TRBV14 to TRBJ2-1; D might be TRBD1 (5 bases). CDR1 and CDR2 from the germline V gene are SGHDN and FVKESK. The length of the CDR3 is 14 residues. The V end was cut by 4 bases, the J end by 4 bases, with 11 bases between. CDR3 region: CASSRPGYYNEQFF. For the CDR3, the DNA is TGTGCCAGCAGCCGCCCAGGGTATTACAATGAGCAGTTCTTC.

This clone was observed once. The CDR3 sequence is CASSESRAGPYEQYF. The CDR3 nucleotides read TGTGCCAGCAGTGAATCGAGGGCAGGACCCTACGAGCAGTACTTC. The chain has TRBV25-1 and TRBJ2-7; D is possibly TRBD2 (5 bases). V gave up 1 base and J gave up 2 bases, with 12 bases separating them. This CDR3 contains 15 residues. Germline V CDR1 and CDR2: MGHDK, SYGVNS.

V usage is TRBV28 and J usage is TRBJ2-7, with 7 bases matching TRBD1. CDR1 is MDHEN, CDR2 SYDVKM, per germline. J gave up 9 bases and V 5 bases, and 7 bases lay outside the gene matches. This CDR3 spans 12 amino acids. CDR3 bases: TGTGCCAGCAGTCCCCTAGGGGGCGGGCAGTACTTC. Translating gives CASSPLGGGQYF.

V is TRBV18 and J is TRBJ2-3, with TRBD2 identical over 7 bases. This CDR3 has 14 residues. Germline V gene sequence: CDR1 KGHSH, CDR2 LQKENI. The ends lost 6 bases at V and 3 bases at J; junction bases unmatched: 6. CDR3 region: CASSSREMTDTQYF. CDR3 in DNA: TGTGCCAGCTCCTCGCGGGAGATGACAGATACGCAGTATTTT.

The chain joins TRBV4-1 to TRBJ2-7, with 13 bases that match TRBD2. V gave up 0 bases and J gave up 1 base; unmatched junction bases: 6. In germline, CDR1 is MGHRA, CDR2 YSYEKL. This CDR3 comprises 18 residues. The CDR3 nucleotides read TGCGCCAGCAGCCAAGAGCCCCGGGGACTAGCGGGGTCCTACGAGCAGTACTTC. Translation: CASSQEPRGLAGSYEQYF.

This clone has only one observation. The V call is TRBV6-2 or TRBV6-3, the J call TRBJ1-5; D is possibly TRBD1 (5 bases). Between the trimmed V and J ends, which lost 4 bases and 4 bases, there was a span of 14 bases. Germline V gene data show CDR1 as MNHEY and CDR2 as SVGEGT. This CDR3 comprises 15 residues. CDR3 coding DNA: TGTGCCAGCAGTTCCCCCGGGGGAGGAAATCAGCCCCAGCATTTT. It codes for CASSSPGGGNQPQHF.

The V and J genes are TRBV2 and TRBJ2-5; 13 nucleotides align to TRBD2. Germline CDR1 SNHLY, CDR2 FYNNEI. V gave up 6 bases and J gave up 4 bases; unmatched junction bases: 8. There are 16 residues in the CDR3. CDR3 region: CASRGSGLAGVETQYF. The CDR3 DNA reads TGTGCCAGCAGGGGTTCCGGACTAGCGGGAGTAGAGACCCAGTACTTC.

This clone appeared a single time. This chain links TRBV3-1 (or the pseudogene TRBV3-2) with TRBJ2-5; possibly TRBD1 for D (6 bases). The V and J ends lost 8 bases and 1 base respectively, with 17 bases between them. Germline V gives CDR1 LGHDT, CDR2 YNNKEL (reference sequence). CDR3 size: 15 residues. CDR3 DNA sequence: TGTGCCAGCCAAAGCCAGGGGATCACCCAAGAGACCCAGTACTTC. Its protein is CASQSQGITQETQYF.

V gene TRBV5-1 combines with J gene TRBJ2-1; 7 positions match TRBD2. The CDR3 spans 14 residues. Losses at the gene ends were 4 bases for V and 7 bases for J; bases not matched to a gene: 8. Germline V gene lookup returns CDR1 SGHRS and CDR2 YFSETQ. The CDR3 sequence is CASSSGTDPNEQFF. DNA of the CDR3: TGCGCCAGCAGCAGCGGGACTGATCCTAATGAGCAGTTCTTC.

V is TRBV28 and J is TRBJ1-2; weak D call: TRBD1 (6 bases). Trimming removed 2 bases at V and 5 bases at J, with 6 bases between. The length of the CDR3 is 12 residues. The V gene's germline CDR1 is MDHEN and CDR2 SYDVKM. The CDR3 here is CASSLQGYGYTF. The CDR3, as DNA: TGTGCCAGCAGTTTACAGGGGTATGGCTACACCTTC.

The chain couples TRBV5-1 to TRBJ2-2, with D tentatively TRBD2 (6 bases). The germline V and J ends were trimmed by 7 bases and 4 bases, with 14 bases remaining between them. The CDR3 length is 14 residues. CDR1 and CDR2 from the germline V gene are SGHRS and YFSETQ. The CDR3 DNA sequence: TGCGCCAGCGGAGAGGGGACTTTCACCGGGGAGCTGTTTTTT. It specifies CASGEGTFTGELFF.

The chain joins TRBV5-1 to TRBJ2-1; 9 bases line up with TRBD1. V lost 3 bases, J lost 4 bases, and 5 bases stayed unmatched. The CDR3 length is 15 residues. Germline V gives CDR1 SGHRS, CDR2 YFSETQ. The CDR3 DNA follows: TGCGCCAGCAGCTCCACCGGGACAGGGTACAATGAGCAGTTCTTC. Protein: CASSSTGTGYNEQFF. Drawing the rest from reference TRBV5-1 and TRBJ2-1, the complete variable domain is KAGVTQTPRYLIKTRGQQVTLSCSPISGHRSVSWYQQTPGQGLQFLFEYFSETQRNKGNFPGRFSGRQFSNSRSEMNVSTLELGDSALYLCASSSTGTGYNEQFFGPGTRLTVL.

V gene TRBV4-1 combines with J gene TRBJ2-2, with 8 bases fitting TRBD2. After removal of 2 bases from V and 0 bases from J, the junction contained 2 bases not matched to a gene. Germline CDR1 MGHRA, CDR2 YSYEKL. The length of the CDR3 is 16 residues. CDR3 nucleotides: TGCGCCAGCAGCCAAATTAGCGGGACGAACACCGGGGAGCTGTTTTTT. Residues: CASSQISGTNTGELFF.

This clone was counted between two and nine times. V is TRBV3-1 (or the pseudogene TRBV3-2) and J is TRBJ1-1; no firm D call. CDR1 is LGHDT, CDR2 YNNKEL, per germline (reference sequence). Trimming took off 4 bases at V and 1 base at J, with 13 bases between the two ends. The CDR3 totals 15 residues. In DNA form, the CDR3 reads TGTGCCAGCAGCCCCCCCAGGCCTGGGAACACTGAAGCTTTCTTT. As protein: CASSPPRPGNTEAFF.

V is TRBV28 and J is TRBJ2-7; 12 nucleotides align to TRBD1. V was pared by 4 bases and J by 5 bases, with 6 bases of the junction left unmatched. Germline loops: CDR1 MDHEN, CDR2 SYDVKM. CDR3 length: 15 residues. CDR3 sequence reads: CASSSGGQGANEQYF. CDR3 DNA sequence: TGTGCCAGCAGTTCGGGGGGACAGGGGGCGAACGAGCAGTACTTC.

V gene TRBV29-1 combines with J gene TRBJ2-7; TRBD1 matches at 9 bases. In germline, CDR1 is SQVTM, CDR2 ANQGSEA. This CDR3 has 14 amino acids. Unmatched junction bases numbered 12, after V lost 7 bases and J lost 5 bases. CDR3 sequence (DNA): TGCAGCGCTGACCTCGGGACAGGGACCAACGAGCAGTACTTC. Translated, it gives CSADLGTGTNEQYF.

The chain links TRBV28 to TRBJ2-3; weak D call: TRBD2 (5 bases). Germline V gene lookup returns CDR1 MDHEN and CDR2 SYDVKM. V was clipped by 5 bases and J by 1 base, with 13 bases between them. The CDR3 is 15 residues long. Here the CDR3 reads CASSPPAAGTDTQYF. The CDR3 DNA sequence: TGTGCCAGCAGTCCCCCAGCGGCAGGCACAGATACGCAGTATTTT.